This T cell receptor (beta chain) was obtained from a study of blood T cell repertoires in COVID-19. Overall study context: There were acute and convalescent COVID-19 samples, and they came from the United States, Italy and Spain.

Per the original methods: Reference gene primer amplification in the assay estimated nucleated cell counts. Sequencing was performed with immunoSEQ multiplex PCR; in TCRdb, only in-frame clones are kept and a portion is missing. Clonal size and the V and J genes are those of that table, whereas D and trimming came from the DNA. The sample lists approximately 230,000 clones, roughly 85% seen once, with roughly 3% in the top ten. The CDR3 runs 16 residues. The germline CDR1 and CDR2 sequences are MDHEN and SYDVKM. Trimming stripped 7 bases from V and 0 bases from J, with 16 bases between. The V gene is TRBV28, the J gene TRBJ1-3; D gene uncertain. This receptor was obtained from a man between 18 and 29 years old with active or convalescent COVID-19. The specimen sequenced was peripheral blood. The DNA for the CDR3 is TGTGCCAGCACCCTTGGGGAGTACCTCTCTGGAAACACCATATATTTT. Translation: CASTLGEYLSGNTIYF.